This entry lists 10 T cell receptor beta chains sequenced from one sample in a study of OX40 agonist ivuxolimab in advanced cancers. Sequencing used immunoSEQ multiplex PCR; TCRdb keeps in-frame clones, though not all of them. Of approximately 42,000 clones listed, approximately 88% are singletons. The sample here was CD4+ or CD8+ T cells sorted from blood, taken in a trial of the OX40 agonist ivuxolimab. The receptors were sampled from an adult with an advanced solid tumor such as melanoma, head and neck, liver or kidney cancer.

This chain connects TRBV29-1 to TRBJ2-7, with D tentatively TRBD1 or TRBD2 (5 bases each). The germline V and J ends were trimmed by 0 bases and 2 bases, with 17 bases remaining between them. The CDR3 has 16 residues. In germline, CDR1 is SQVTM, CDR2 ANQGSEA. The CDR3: CSVEERGTKIPYEQYF. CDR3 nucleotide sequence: TGCAGCGTTGAAGAGAGAGGGACGAAAATTCCCTACGAGCAGTACTTC.

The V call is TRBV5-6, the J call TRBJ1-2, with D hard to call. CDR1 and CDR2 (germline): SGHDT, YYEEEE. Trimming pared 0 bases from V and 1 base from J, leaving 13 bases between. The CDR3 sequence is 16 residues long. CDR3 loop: CASSLEDPRINYGYTF. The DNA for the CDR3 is TGTGCCAGCAGCTTGGAGGACCCTCGGATTAACTATGGCTACACCTTC.

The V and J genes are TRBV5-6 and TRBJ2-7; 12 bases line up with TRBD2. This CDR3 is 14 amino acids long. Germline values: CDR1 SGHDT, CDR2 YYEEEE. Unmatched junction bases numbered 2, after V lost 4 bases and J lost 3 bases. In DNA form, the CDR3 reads TGTGCCAGCAGCCCGGGACTAGCGGGCTACGAGCAGTACTTC. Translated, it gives CASSPGLAGYEQYF.

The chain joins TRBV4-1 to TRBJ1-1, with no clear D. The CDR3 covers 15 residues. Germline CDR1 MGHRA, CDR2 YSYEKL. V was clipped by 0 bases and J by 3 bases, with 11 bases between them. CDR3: CASSQDILEDTEAFF. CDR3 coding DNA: TGCGCCAGCAGCCAAGATATCCTCGAGGACACTGAAGCTTTCTTT.

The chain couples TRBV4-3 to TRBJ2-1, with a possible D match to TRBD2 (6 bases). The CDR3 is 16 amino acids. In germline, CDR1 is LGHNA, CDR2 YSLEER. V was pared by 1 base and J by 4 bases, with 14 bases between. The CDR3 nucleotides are TGCGCCAGCAGCCAAGTTTTTGCTAGCGAGTACAATGAGCAGTTCTTC. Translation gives CASSQVFASEYNEQFF.

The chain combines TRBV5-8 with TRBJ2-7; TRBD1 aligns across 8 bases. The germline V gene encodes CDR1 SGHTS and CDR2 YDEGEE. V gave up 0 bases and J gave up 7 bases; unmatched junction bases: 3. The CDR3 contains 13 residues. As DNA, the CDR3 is TGTGCCAGCAGCTTGGAGACAGGGGATGAGCAGTACGTC. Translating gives CASSLETGDEQYV.

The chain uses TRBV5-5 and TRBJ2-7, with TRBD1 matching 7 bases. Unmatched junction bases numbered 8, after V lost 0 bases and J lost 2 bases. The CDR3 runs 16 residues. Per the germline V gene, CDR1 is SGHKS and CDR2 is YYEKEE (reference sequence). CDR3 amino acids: CASSLGIWDRAYEQYV. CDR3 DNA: TGTGCCAGCAGCTTGGGTATCTGGGACAGAGCCTACGAGCAGTACGTC.

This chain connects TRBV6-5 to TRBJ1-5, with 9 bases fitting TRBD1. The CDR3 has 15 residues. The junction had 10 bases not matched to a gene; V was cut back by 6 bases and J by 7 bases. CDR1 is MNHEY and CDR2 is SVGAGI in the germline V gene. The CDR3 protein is CASRPGQGVRQPQHF. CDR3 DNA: TGTGCCAGCAGGCCGGGACAGGGAGTGCGACAGCCCCAGCATTTT.

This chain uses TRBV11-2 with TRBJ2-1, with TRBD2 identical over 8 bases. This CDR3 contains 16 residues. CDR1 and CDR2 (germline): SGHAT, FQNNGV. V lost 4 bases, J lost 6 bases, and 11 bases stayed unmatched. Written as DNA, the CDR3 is TGTGCCAGCAGCTATACCCCCGGGGGGGCGTTCAATGAGCAGTTCTTC. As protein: CASSYTPGGAFNEQFF. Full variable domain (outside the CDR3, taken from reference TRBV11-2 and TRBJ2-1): EAGVAQSPRYKIIEKRQSVAFWCNPISGHATLYWYQQILGQGPKLLIQFQNNGVVDDSQLPKDRFSAERLKGVDSTLKIQPAKLEDSAVYLCASSYTPGGAFNEQFFGPGTRLTVL.

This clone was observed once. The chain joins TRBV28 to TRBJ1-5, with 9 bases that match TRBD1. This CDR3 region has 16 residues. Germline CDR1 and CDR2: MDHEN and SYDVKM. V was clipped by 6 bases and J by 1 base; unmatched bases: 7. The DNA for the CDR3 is TGTGCCAGCAGCCATACAGGGGGCATAAGCAATCAGCCCCAGCATTTT. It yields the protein CASSHTGGISNQPQHF.